The sequence of this T cell receptor (beta chain) was determined in a study of shared clonotypes between healthy human individuals. Overall study results and limits: Compared with memory subsets, naive subsets generally had larger estimated richness. The authors sampled blood alone, and tissue repertoires likely differ.

The material for each subset, its genomic DNA, was split evenly across several immunoSEQ plates. The repertoire was sequenced with immunoSEQ multiplex PCR; TCRdb's copy has only in-frame clones and lacks some. In the table there are some 1,100,000 clones, approximately 78% of which are singletons. To note about this clone: Its antigen is unknown. This same CDR3 is encoded by further DNA sequences in the sample.

Only Caucasian adults living in Nashville, Tennessee made up the donor group. The V gene's germline CDR1 is SEHNR and CDR2 FQNEAQ (reference sequence). The CDR3 is made up of 13 amino acids. Trimming removed 1 base from V and 3 bases from J, with 6 bases in between. The V gene is TRBV7-9, the J gene TRBJ1-2; D is uncertain. The receptor was isolated from a young man in good health. Some clones in this sample may be carry-over from other donors' samples. Source material: memory CD4+ T cells from PBMCs. This sample's subset: CD45RA-negative fraction. CDR3 protein: CASSLGEDYGYTF. The CDR3 bases are TGTGCCAGCAGCTTAGGCGAAGACTATGGCTACACCTTC.